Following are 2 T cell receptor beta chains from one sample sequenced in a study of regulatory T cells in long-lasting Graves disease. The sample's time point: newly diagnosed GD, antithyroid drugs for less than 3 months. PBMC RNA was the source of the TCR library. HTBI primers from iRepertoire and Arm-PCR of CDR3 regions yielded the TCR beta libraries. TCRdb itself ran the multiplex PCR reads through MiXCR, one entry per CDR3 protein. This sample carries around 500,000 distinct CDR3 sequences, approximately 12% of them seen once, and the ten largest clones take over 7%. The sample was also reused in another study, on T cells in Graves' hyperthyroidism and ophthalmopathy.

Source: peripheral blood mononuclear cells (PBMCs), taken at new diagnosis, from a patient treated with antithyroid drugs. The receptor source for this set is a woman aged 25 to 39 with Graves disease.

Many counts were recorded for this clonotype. The CDR3 nucleotides read TGCGCCAGCAGCAGGGACTTTAATTCACCCCTCCACTTT. It yields the protein CASSRDFNSPLHF. This rearrangement joins TRBV5-1 to TRBJ1-6; TRBD1 might be the D (5 bases). CDR1 SGHRS and CDR2 YFSETQ come from the germline V gene. V lost 4 bases and J 6 bases, leaving 8 bases between the germline ends. The CDR3 covers 13 residues.

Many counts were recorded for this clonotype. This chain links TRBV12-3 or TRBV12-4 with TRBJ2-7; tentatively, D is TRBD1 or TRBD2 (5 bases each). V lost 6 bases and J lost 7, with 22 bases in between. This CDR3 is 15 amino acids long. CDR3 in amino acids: CASRGSGARVEEQYF. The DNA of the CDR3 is TGTGCCAGCAGGGGGAGTGGGGCCCGGGTTGAAGAGCAGTACTTC.